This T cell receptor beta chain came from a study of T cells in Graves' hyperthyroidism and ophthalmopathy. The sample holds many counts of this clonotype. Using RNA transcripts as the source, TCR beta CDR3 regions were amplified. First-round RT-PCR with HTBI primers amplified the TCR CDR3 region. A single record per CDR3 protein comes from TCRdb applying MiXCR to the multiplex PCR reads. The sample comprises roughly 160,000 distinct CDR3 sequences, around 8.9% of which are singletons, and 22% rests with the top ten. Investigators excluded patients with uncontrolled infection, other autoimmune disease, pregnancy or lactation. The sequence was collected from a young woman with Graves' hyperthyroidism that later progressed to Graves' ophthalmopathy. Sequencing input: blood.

The CDR3 DNA is TGTGCCAGCAGTGAAATAGTCGACACTGAAGCTTTCTTT. Amino acid sequence: CASSEIVDTEAFF. The rearrangement joins TRBV6-1 to TRBJ1-1; D remains ambiguous. Germline V lookup: CDR1 MNHNS, CDR2 SASEGT. The CDR3 covers 13 residues. V was cut by 2 bases and J by 3 bases, with 7 bases left in between.